These 32 T cell receptor beta chains came from one sample sequenced in a study of T cells in Graves' hyperthyroidism and ophthalmopathy. Amplified regions were TCR beta CDR3 sequences from RNA transcripts. HTBI primers were used for first-round RT-PCR of the TCR CDR3. In TCRdb, the multiplex PCR reads were re-called with MiXCR into one record per CDR3 protein. The table has under 350,000 distinct CDR3 sequences, over 15% seen once. Specimen: blood. All receptors derive from a woman in her fifties or sixties with Graves' hyperthyroidism.

The chain combines TRBV20-1 with TRBJ2-7, with 11 positions matching TRBD2. Per the germline V gene, CDR1 is DFQATT and CDR2 is SNEGSKA (reference sequence). CDR3 length equals 14 residues. Germline trimming cut 6 bases from V and 0 bases from J; bases unmatched to any gene: 4. The CDR3 DNA sequence: TGCAGTGCGACGACTAGCGGGACCTCCTACGAGCAGTACTTC. Translation gives CSATTSGTSYEQYF.

In nucleotides, the CDR3 is TGTGCCAGCAGTTTTACTAGCGGGAGACACTACGAGCAGTACTTC. Translated: CASSFTSGRHYEQYF. The chain employs TRBV27 and TRBJ2-7; 11 bases fit TRBD2. CDR3 length: 15 residues. Unmatched junction bases numbered 4, after V lost 3 bases and J lost 3 bases. Germline V CDR1 and CDR2: MNHEY, SMNVEV (reference sequence).

This clonotype showed up many times. This chain uses TRBV2 with TRBJ2-3; 10 nucleotides line up with TRBD2. V shed 6 bases, J shed 4 bases, and the junction held 4 bases outside the gene matches. This CDR3 has 14 amino acids. The germline gives CDR1 SNHLY, CDR2 FYNNEI. The CDR3 reads CASRDGTSADTQYF. The CDR3, as DNA: TGTGCCAGCAGGGACGGGACTAGCGCAGATACGCAGTATTTT.

This clonotype was found many times. This chain connects TRBV18 to TRBJ2-3, with 10 bases lining up with TRBD2. CDR3 size: 16 residues. Germline lookup yields CDR1 KGHSH and CDR2 LQKENI. Trimming at V came to 4 bases and at J to 5 bases, leaving 9 bases not matched to a gene. The CDR3: CASSLGLATRGDTQYF. The CDR3 DNA is TGTGCCAGCTCACTGGGACTAGCGACTCGGGGAGATACGCAGTATTTT.

This chain joins TRBV14 and TRBJ2-4, with D tentatively TRBD2 (6 bases). Germline V CDR1 and CDR2: SGHDN, FVKESK. The CDR3 has 13 residues. Trimming stripped 2 bases from V and 5 bases from J, with 7 bases between. The CDR3 protein is CASSQTGENIQYF. The DNA of the CDR3 is TGTGCCAGCAGCCAAACGGGGGAAAACATTCAGTACTTC. Based on the CDR3 plus reference TRBV14 and TRBJ2-4, the full variable domain is EAGVTQFPSHSVIEKGQTVTLRCDPISGHDNLYWYRRVMGKEIKFLLHFVKESKQDESGMPNNRFLAERTGGTYSTLKVQPAELEDSGVYFCASSQTGENIQYFGAGTRLSVL.

With regard to this clonotype: This may arise from a read error, as a much more abundant clone is one base away. The chain has TRBV7-3 and TRBJ2-1; the match to TRBD2 covers 13 bases. Germline V gene lookup returns CDR1 SGHTA and CDR2 FQGTGA. CDR3 size: 16 residues. The V segment lost 4 bases and the J segment 0 bases; nucleotides outside the gene matches: 0. This chain's CDR3 is CASSWTSGSSYNEQFF. The CDR3 DNA reads as TGTGCCAGCAGCTGGACTAGCGGGAGCTCCTACAATGAGCAGTTCTTC.

CDR3 nucleotides: TGCAGTGCTAGAGCGACTCTAGCGGGAGTGTACAATGAGCAGTTCTTC. It codes for CSARATLAGVYNEQFF. The genes are TRBV20-1 and TRBJ2-1; 10 bases are shared with TRBD2. V lost 1 base to trimming and J lost 4 bases; unmatched junction nucleotides: 7. CDR3 length: 16 amino acids. Per the germline V gene, CDR1 is DFQATT and CDR2 is SNEGSKA (reference sequence).

This clonotype came up many times. The rearrangement links TRBV27 to TRBJ2-6, with 12 bases fitting TRBD1. Germline loops: CDR1 MNHEY, CDR2 SMNVEV (reference sequence). This CDR3 is 17 amino acids long. J gave up 0 bases and V 6 bases, and 3 bases lay outside the gene matches. CDR3 DNA sequence: TGTGCCAGCAGACCGGGACAGGGGGCCTCTGGGGCCAACGTCCTGACTTTC. Amino acid sequence: CASRPGQGASGANVLTF.

The genes are TRBV27 and TRBJ2-7; D gene ambiguous. CDR3 length equals 12 residues. In germline, CDR1 is MNHEY, CDR2 SMNVEV (reference sequence). V gave up 5 bases and J gave up 6 bases, with 11 bases separating them. Here the CDR3 DNA reads TGTGCCAGCAGTAGCGTAACCGGCGAGCAGTACTTC. This gives the protein CASSSVTGEQYF.

The chain combines TRBV6-1 with TRBJ1-2; maybe TRBD1 (5 bases). The V gene's germline CDR1 is MNHNS and CDR2 SASEGT. The CDR3 sequence is 12 residues long. For the CDR3, the DNA is TGTGGTGTCAGGGTATTATCAGGAGGCTACACCTTC. Translation: CGVRVLSGGYTF.

This clonotype was seen repeatedly, ten times or more. This chain uses TRBV12-3 or TRBV12-4 with TRBJ2-1, with TRBD1 matching 9 bases. V lost 6 bases, J lost 8 bases, and 8 bases stayed unmatched. The CDR3 is 14 amino acids. The CDR3 nucleotides read TGTGCCAGCAGCCGGGACAGGGCTTGGGATGAGCAGTTCTTC. Protein: CASSRDRAWDEQFF.

This sequence joins TRBV4-2 and TRBJ2-5; TRBD2 matches at 8 bases. V gave up 0 bases and J gave up 7 bases; unmatched junction bases: 7. The CDR3 runs 15 residues. Germline CDR1 and CDR2: LGHNA and YNFKEQ. Written as DNA, the CDR3 is TGTGCCAGCAGCCAAGAGTTGGCGGGAGGCGGGACCCAGTACTTC. As protein: CASSQELAGGGTQYF.

This clonotype was seen many times. The chain recombines TRBV6-1 with TRBJ2-6; the D gene is possibly TRBD2 (5 bases). CDR1 MNHNS and CDR2 SASEGT come from the germline V gene. V was cut by 5 bases and J by 0 bases, with 14 bases left in between. The CDR3 runs to 17 residues. In nucleotides, the CDR3 is TGTGCCAGCAGTCCCCGCCGGGATTCCTCTGGGGCCAACGTCCTGACTTTC. This sequence encodes CASSPRRDSSGANVLTF.

This clonotype was counted many times. The chain recombines TRBV12-3 or TRBV12-4 with TRBJ2-5, with D possibly matching TRBD1 (7 bases). Deletions cut 4 bases from V and 5 bases from J, with 17 bases between. The CDR3 extends over 15 amino acids. Written as DNA, the CDR3 is TGTGCCAGCAGTTCGAGGGGGCGGGGTGGGGAGACCCAGTACTTC. It translates to CASSSRGRGGETQYF.

V and J are TRBV29-1 and TRBJ2-7, with TRBD2 matching over 7 bases. CDR1 and CDR2 from the germline V gene are SQVTM and ANQGSEA. The CDR3 length is 16 residues. The V gene end was trimmed by 6 bases and the J gene end by 6 bases; junction bases not matched to a gene: 20. The CDR3 nucleotides read TGCAGCGTCCCGAGCAAGGGCGGGCTAGCGGATGGCGAGCAGTACTTC. This encodes CSVPSKGGLADGEQYF.

The table lists this clonotype with many counts. J is TRBJ1-2 and V is TRBV27; the match to TRBD1 covers 7 bases. The J segment lost 5 bases and the V segment lost 8 bases, leaving 17 bases of the junction unmatched. Germline CDR1 is MNHEY and CDR2 is SMNVEV (reference sequence). The CDR3 runs 16 residues. The CDR3 region is CASPSPDPGQPYGYTF. The CDR3 DNA follows: TGTGCCAGCCCCTCCCCAGATCCGGGACAGCCTTATGGCTACACCTTC.

A note on this clonotype: One junction end does not reproduce the germline sequence, and a read error may be involved. The genes are TRBV2 and TRBJ2-1, with 8 bases lining up with TRBD2. The CDR3 length is 15 residues. The V gene's germline CDR1 is SNHLY and CDR2 FYNNEI. The CDR3 region has the DNA TGTGCCAGCAGTCGATATACTAGCGGATACAATAAGCAGTTCTTC. Its protein product is CASSRYTSGYNKQFF.

The chain carries TRBV19 and TRBJ1-5; no reliable D call. Looked up from germline, CDR1 is LNHDA and CDR2 is SQIVND (reference sequence). This CDR3 region has 15 residues. V was shortened by 9 bases and J by 4 bases, with 19 bases between the two germline ends. CDR3: CASSPLGERNQPQHF. In nucleotides, the CDR3 is TGTGCCAGCTCACCGCTCGGGGAACGGAATCAGCCCCAGCATTTT.

The chain joins TRBV28 to TRBJ1-4; tentative D call: TRBD1 (5 bases). This CDR3 spans 15 amino acids. Trimming left V 2 bases short and J 7 bases short, with 14 bases between. Germline lookup yields CDR1 MDHEN and CDR2 SYDVKM. CDR3 sequence (DNA): TGTGCCAGCAGTTTAGCTGGGGGAGCGGGTGAAAAACTGTTTTTT. This translates into CASSLAGGAGEKLFF.

This clonotype was seen repeatedly, ten times or more. This chain uses TRBV27 with TRBJ1-5; D call uncertain. Looked up from germline, CDR1 is MNHEY and CDR2 is SMNVEV (reference sequence). V was pared by 5 bases and J by 4 bases, with 9 bases between. There are 13 residues in the CDR3. CDR3: CASSLSINQPQHF. The CDR3, as DNA: TGTGCCAGCAGTCTTAGCATTAATCAGCCCCAGCATTTT.

The rearrangement links TRBV7-3 to TRBJ2-1; 8 bases map to TRBD1. V lost 5 bases and J lost 7; bases outside the gene matches: 13. This CDR3 spans 16 amino acids. The germline V gene encodes CDR1 SGHTA and CDR2 FQGTGA. This CDR3 reads CASSPTGVGSKNEQFF. In nucleotides, the CDR3 is TGTGCCAGCAGCCCGACAGGGGTTGGGTCGAAGAATGAGCAGTTCTTC. The full variable domain, with the rest looked up from reference TRBV7-3 and TRBJ2-1, is GAGVSQTPSNKVTEKGKYVELRCDPISGHTALYWYRQSLGQGPEFLIYFQGTGAADDSGLPNDRFFAVRPEGSVSTLKIQRTERGDSAVYLCASSPTGVGSKNEQFFGPGTRLTVL.

This clonotype was recorded once. The rearrangement links TRBV5-1 to TRBJ2-3, with 7 bases lining up with TRBD2. The ends lost 4 bases at V and 2 bases at J; junction bases unmatched: 7. Germline CDR1 is SGHRS and CDR2 is YFSETQ. The CDR3 spans 15 residues. CDR3 DNA: TGCGCCAGCAGCAGCGGGACGTCCCCCACAGATACGCAGTATTTT. As protein: CASSSGTSPTDTQYF.

This chain links TRBV5-4 with TRBJ2-2; tentatively, D is TRBD2 (6 bases). Germline loops: CDR1 SGHNT, CDR2 YYREEE (reference sequence). Trimming removed 2 bases at V and 2 bases at J, with 13 bases between. The CDR3 totals 16 residues. CDR3 nucleotides: TGTGCCAGCAGCTTAGGTCTAGCGAGAAACACCGGGGAGCTGTTTTTT. Protein product: CASSLGLARNTGELFF.

Many counts were recorded for this clonotype. V and J are TRBV30 and TRBJ2-2; D perhaps matches TRBD2 (5 bases). The CDR3 covers 14 residues. Trimming left V 5 bases short and J 2 bases short, with 12 bases between. CDR1 GTSNPN and CDR2 SVGIG come from the germline V gene (reference sequence). CDR3 coding DNA: TGTGCCTGGTTGCCCCGGGGTAACACCGGGGAGCTGTTTTTT. This codes for CAWLPRGNTGELFF.

This clonotype was counted between two and nine times. The V call is TRBV28, the J call TRBJ2-7, with D perhaps TRBD1 or TRBD2 (5 bases each). The CDR3 loop spans 16 amino acids. Trimming shortened V by 1 base and J by 2 bases, and 15 bases separated the two germline ends. The germline V gene encodes CDR1 MDHEN and CDR2 SYDVKM. CDR3 bases: TGTGCCAGCAGTTTATCCCTGGACTGGGGCCCCTACGAGCAGTACTTC. It translates to CASSLSLDWGPYEQYF.

Ten or more counts support this clonotype. The V call is TRBV28, the J call TRBJ1-4; D is unclear. Trimming removed 3 bases from V and 0 bases from J, with 14 bases in between. Germline V CDR1 and CDR2: MDHEN, SYDVKM. The length of the CDR3 is 17 residues. The CDR3 DNA sequence: TGTGCCAGCAGTTTCGGCAGCCTAACCTCAACTAATGAAAAACTGTTTTTT. Its protein is CASSFGSLTSTNEKLFF.

This clonotype was seen a handful of times. The J gene is TRBJ1-4, the V gene TRBV12-3 or TRBV12-4; tentatively, D is TRBD1 (6 bases). V shed 5 bases and J shed 8 bases, with 12 bases lying between them. The CDR3 has 13 residues. This CDR3 reads CASSQQGVEKLFF. CDR3 coding DNA: TGTGCCAGCAGTCAACAGGGCGTCGAAAAACTGTTTTTT.

The chain links TRBV7-3 to TRBJ2-5; D possibly corresponds to TRBD1 (6 bases). CDR3 length equals 16 residues. Germline CDR1 SGHTA, CDR2 FQGTGA. V shed 4 bases and J shed 5 bases, with 20 bases lying between them. CDR3 DNA sequence: TGTGCCAGCAGCTCCTACCCCACAGGGAATGGGGAGACCCAGTACTTC. Translated, it gives CASSSYPTGNGETQYF. The whole variable domain, remainder taken from reference TRBV7-3 and TRBJ2-5, is GAGVSQTPSNKVTEKGKYVELRCDPISGHTALYWYRQSLGQGPEFLIYFQGTGAADDSGLPNDRFFAVRPEGSVSTLKIQRTERGDSAVYLCASSSYPTGNGETQYFGPGTRLLVL.

The genes are TRBV6-1 and TRBJ1-4, with D hard to call. Trimming pared 8 bases from V and 5 bases from J, leaving 18 bases between. Germline assignment: CDR1 MNHNS and CDR2 SASEGT. The CDR3 has 15 residues. CDR3 region: CASYTRAAVNEKLFF. DNA of the CDR3: TGTGCCAGCTATACCCGGGCCGCAGTAAATGAAAAACTGTTTTTT.

At least ten counts were recorded for this clonotype. This sequence joins TRBV5-1 and TRBJ2-2, with a tentative D call TRBD2 (5 bases). The V end was cut by 3 bases, the J end by 5 bases, with 11 bases between. CDR1 and CDR2 (germline): SGHRS, YFSETQ. The CDR3 covers 14 residues. The CDR3 sequence is CASSSWTGTGELFF. The CDR3 DNA is TGCGCCAGCAGCTCCTGGACGGGGACCGGGGAGCTGTTTTTT. The full variable domain, rest sourced from reference TRBV5-1 and TRBJ2-2, is KAGVTQTPRYLIKTRGQQVTLSCSPISGHRSVSWYQQTPGQGLQFLFEYFSETQRNKGNFPGRFSGRQFSNSRSEMNVSTLELGDSALYLCASSSWTGTGELFFGEGSRLTVL.

DNA of the CDR3: TGTGCCAGCAGTTTAAGAGGAGGGACCTCTTACACAGATACGCAGTATTTT. Amino acid sequence: CASSLRGGTSYTDTQYF. The rearrangement uses TRBV12-3 or TRBV12-4 and TRBJ2-3, with a possible D match to TRBD2 (6 bases). Trimming left V 2 bases short and J 2 bases short, with 17 bases between. The CDR3 length is 17 residues.

The J gene is TRBJ2-5, the V gene TRBV19; the D gene is possibly TRBD2 (5 bases). This CDR3 spans 15 amino acids. Germline V lookup: CDR1 LNHDA, CDR2 SQIVND (reference sequence). Trimming took 3 bases from V and 4 from J, leaving 15 bases between them. CDR3 DNA: TGTGCCAGTAGTATTCCAAGCGGAGCAAGAGAGACCCAGTACTTC. This sequence encodes CASSIPSGARETQYF.